A single T cell receptor beta chain is shown here with its context. TCRdb's copy holds only in-frame clones and misses some; the assay was immunoSEQ multiplex PCR. This table holds 280,000 or so clones, about 91% found once. The sample belongs to a study of blood T cell repertoires in COVID-19. This CDR3 has 13 residues. The junction had 6 bases not matched to a gene; V was cut back by 6 bases and J by 6 bases. Germline CDR1 LGHDT, CDR2 YNNKEL (reference sequence). This TCR was recovered from a woman in her fifties or sixties with acute or convalescent COVID-19. The sample was peripheral blood. The chain carries TRBV3-1 (or the pseudogene TRBV3-2) and TRBJ1-2, with 8 positions matching TRBD1. DNA for the CDR3: TGTGCCAGCAGTCCCGGGACAGGAGATGGCTACACCTTC. It is translated as CASSPGTGDGYTF.